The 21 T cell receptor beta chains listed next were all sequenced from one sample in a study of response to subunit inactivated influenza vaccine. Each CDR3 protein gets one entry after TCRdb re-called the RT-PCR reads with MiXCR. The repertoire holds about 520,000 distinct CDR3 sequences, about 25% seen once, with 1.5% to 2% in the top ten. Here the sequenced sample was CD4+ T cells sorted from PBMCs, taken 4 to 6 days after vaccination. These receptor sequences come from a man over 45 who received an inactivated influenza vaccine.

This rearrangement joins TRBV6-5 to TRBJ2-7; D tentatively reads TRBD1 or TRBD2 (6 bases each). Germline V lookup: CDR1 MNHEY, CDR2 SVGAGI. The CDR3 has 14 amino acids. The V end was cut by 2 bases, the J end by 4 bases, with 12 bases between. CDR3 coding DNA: TGTGCCAGCAGTTACCCGGGGGCGGGATACGAGCAGTACTTC. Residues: CASSYPGAGYEQYF.

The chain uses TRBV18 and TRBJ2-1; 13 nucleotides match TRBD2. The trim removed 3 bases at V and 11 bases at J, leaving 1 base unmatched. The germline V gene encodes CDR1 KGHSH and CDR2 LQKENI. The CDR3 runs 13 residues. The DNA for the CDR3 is TGTGCCAGCTCACCCGGGACTAGCGGGAAGCAGTTCTTC. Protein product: CASSPGTSGKQFF. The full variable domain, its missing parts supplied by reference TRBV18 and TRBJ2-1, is NAGVMQNPRHLVRRRGQEARLRCSPMKGHSHVYWYRQLPEEGLKFMVYLQKENIIDESGMPKERFSAEFPKEGPSILRIQQVVRGDSAAYFCASSPGTSGKQFFGPGTRLTVL.

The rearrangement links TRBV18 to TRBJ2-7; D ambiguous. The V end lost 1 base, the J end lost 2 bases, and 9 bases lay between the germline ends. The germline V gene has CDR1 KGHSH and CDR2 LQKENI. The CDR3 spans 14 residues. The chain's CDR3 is CASSPRTTTYEQYF. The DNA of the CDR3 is TGTGCCAGCTCACCACGGACGACAACCTACGAGCAGTACTTC.

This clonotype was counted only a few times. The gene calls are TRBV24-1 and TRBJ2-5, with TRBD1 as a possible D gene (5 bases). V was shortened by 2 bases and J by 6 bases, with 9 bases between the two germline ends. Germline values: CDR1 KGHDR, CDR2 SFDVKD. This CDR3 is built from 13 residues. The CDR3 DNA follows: TGTGCCACCAGTGATTCAGGGCGGAAGACCCAGTACTTC. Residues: CATSDSGRKTQYF.

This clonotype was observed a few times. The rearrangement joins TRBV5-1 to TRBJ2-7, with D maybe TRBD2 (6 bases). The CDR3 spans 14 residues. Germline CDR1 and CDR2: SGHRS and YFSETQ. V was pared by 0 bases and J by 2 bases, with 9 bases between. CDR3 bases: TGCGCCAGCAGCTTGGTAGCGGATGCCTACGAGCAGTACTTC. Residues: CASSLVADAYEQYF.

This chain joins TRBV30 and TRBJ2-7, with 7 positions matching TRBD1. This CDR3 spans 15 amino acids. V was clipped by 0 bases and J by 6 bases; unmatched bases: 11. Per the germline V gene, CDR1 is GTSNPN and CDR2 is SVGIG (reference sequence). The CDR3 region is CAWSVVSRGLGEQYF. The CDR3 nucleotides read TGTGCCTGGAGTGTAGTTTCGAGGGGGCTAGGCGAGCAGTACTTC.

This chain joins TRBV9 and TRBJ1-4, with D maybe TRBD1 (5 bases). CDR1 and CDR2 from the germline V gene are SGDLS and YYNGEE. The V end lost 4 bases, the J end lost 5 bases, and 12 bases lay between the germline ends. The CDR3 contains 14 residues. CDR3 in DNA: TGTGCCAGCAGCACCGCAGGGTGGAATGAAAAACTGTTTTTT. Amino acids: CASSTAGWNEKLFF.

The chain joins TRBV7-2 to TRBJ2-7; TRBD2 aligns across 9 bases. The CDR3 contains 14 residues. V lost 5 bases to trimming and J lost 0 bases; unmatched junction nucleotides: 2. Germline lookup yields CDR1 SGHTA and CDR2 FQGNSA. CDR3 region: CASSRTSDSYEQYF. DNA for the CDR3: TGTGCCAGCAGCCGGACTAGCGACTCCTACGAGCAGTACTTC.

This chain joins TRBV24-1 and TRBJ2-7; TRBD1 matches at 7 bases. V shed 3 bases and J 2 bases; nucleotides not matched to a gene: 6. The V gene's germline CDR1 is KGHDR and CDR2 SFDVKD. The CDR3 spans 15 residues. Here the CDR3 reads CATSDPTGNTYEQYF. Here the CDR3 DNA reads TGTGCCACCAGTGATCCGACAGGGAACACCTACGAGCAGTACTTC.

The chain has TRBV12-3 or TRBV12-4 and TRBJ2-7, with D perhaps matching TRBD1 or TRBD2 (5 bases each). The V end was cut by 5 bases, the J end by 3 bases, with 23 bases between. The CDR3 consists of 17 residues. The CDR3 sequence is CASSPSWFGDAYYEQYF. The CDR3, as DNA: TGTGCCAGCAGTCCATCGTGGTTTGGGGACGCATACTACGAGCAGTACTTC.

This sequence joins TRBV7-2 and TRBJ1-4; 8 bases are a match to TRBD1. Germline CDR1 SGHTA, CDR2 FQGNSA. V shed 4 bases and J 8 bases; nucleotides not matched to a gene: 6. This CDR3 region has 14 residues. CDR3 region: CASSSQGGREKLFF. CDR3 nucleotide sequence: TGTGCCAGCAGCTCACAGGGGGGACGGGAAAAACTGTTTTTT.

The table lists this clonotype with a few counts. This CDR3 reads CASSNVAGGNEQFF. CDR3 nucleotides: TGTGCCAGCAGCAATGTAGCGGGAGGCAATGAGCAGTTCTTC. The gene calls are TRBV5-5 and TRBJ2-1; TRBD2 matches 10 bases. The CDR3 totals 14 residues. Unmatched junction bases numbered 4, after V lost 4 bases and J lost 6 bases. Germline loops: CDR1 SGHKS, CDR2 YYEKEE (reference sequence). Combining the CDR3 with reference TRBV5-5 and TRBJ2-1 gives the whole variable domain DAGVTQSPTHLIKTRGQQVTLRCSPISGHKSVSWYQQVLGQGPQFIFQYYEKEERGRGNFPDRFSARQFPNYSSELNVNALLLGDSALYLCASSNVAGGNEQFFGPGTRLTVL.

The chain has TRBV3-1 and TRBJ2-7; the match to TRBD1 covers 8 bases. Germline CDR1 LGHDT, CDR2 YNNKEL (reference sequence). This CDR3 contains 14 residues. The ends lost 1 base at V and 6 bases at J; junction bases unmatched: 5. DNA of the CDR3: TGTGCCAGCAGCCAAGTGGACAGGGACCGCGAGCAGTACTTC. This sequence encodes CASSQVDRDREQYF.

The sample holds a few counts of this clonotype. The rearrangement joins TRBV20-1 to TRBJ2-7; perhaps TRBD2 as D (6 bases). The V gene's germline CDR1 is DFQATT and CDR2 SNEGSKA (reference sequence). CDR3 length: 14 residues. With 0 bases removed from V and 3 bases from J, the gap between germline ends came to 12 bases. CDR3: CSARDWGVRYEQYF. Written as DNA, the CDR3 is TGCAGTGCTAGAGATTGGGGGGTGCGCTACGAGCAGTACTTC.

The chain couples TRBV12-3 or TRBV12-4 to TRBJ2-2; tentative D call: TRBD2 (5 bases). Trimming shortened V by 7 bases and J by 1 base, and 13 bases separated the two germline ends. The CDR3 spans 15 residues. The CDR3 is CASTSRGLNTGELFF. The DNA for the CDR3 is TGTGCCAGCACGTCCCGCGGGTTGAACACCGGGGAGCTGTTTTTT.

The CDR3 sequence is CASSSPASGSAHEQYF. The DNA of the CDR3 is TGTGCCAGTAGTTCCCCGGCTAGCGGGAGCGCCCACGAGCAGTACTTC. The genes are TRBV19 and TRBJ2-7; 10 bases are a match to TRBD2. Germline lookup yields CDR1 LNHDA and CDR2 SQIVND (reference sequence). With 5 bases clipped from V and 5 bases from J, the junction kept 12 bases outside the gene matches. The CDR3 is made up of 16 amino acids. Combining the CDR3 with reference TRBV19 and TRBJ2-7 gives the whole variable domain DGGITQSPKYLFRKEGQNVTLSCEQNLNHDAMYWYRQDPGQGLRLIYYSQIVNDFQKGDIAEGYSVSREKKESFPLTVTSAQKNPTAFYLCASSSPASGSAHEQYFGPGTRLTVT.

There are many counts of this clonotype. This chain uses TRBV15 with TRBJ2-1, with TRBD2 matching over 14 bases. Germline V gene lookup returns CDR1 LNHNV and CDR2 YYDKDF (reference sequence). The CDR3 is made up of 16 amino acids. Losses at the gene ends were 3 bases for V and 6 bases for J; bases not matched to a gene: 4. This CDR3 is CATSRTSGRVANEQFF. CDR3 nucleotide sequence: TGTGCCACCAGCAGGACTAGCGGGAGGGTGGCCAATGAGCAGTTCTTC.

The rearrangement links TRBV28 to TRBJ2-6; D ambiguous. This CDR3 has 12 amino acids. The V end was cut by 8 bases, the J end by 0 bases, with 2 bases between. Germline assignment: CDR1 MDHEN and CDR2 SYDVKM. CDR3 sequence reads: CASHSGANVLTF. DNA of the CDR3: TGTGCCAGCCACTCTGGGGCCAACGTCCTGACTTTC.

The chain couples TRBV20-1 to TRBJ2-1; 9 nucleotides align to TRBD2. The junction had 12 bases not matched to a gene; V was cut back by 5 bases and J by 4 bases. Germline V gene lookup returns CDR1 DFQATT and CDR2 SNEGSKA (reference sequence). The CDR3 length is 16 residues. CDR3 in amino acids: CSAFVSGSLRYNEQFF. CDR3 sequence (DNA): TGCAGTGCTTTCGTTAGCGGGAGCTTGCGGTACAATGAGCAGTTCTTC.

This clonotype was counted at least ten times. The DNA for the CDR3 is TGTGCCAGCAGCTTACAGGGCCATCAGCCCCAGCATTTT. As protein: CASSLQGHQPQHF. J is TRBJ1-5 and V is TRBV7-8, with a tentative D call TRBD1 (5 bases). Germline V CDR1 and CDR2: SGHVS, FQNEAQ. The CDR3 spans 13 residues. Trimming stripped 2 bases from V and 5 bases from J, with 7 bases between.

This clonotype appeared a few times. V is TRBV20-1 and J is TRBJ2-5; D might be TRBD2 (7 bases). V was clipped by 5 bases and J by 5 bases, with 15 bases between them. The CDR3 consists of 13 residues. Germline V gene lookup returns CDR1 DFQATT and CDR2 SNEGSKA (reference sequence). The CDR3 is CSAFGGGQETQYF. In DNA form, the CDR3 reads TGCAGTGCTTTCGGCGGGGGCCAGGAGACCCAGTACTTC.